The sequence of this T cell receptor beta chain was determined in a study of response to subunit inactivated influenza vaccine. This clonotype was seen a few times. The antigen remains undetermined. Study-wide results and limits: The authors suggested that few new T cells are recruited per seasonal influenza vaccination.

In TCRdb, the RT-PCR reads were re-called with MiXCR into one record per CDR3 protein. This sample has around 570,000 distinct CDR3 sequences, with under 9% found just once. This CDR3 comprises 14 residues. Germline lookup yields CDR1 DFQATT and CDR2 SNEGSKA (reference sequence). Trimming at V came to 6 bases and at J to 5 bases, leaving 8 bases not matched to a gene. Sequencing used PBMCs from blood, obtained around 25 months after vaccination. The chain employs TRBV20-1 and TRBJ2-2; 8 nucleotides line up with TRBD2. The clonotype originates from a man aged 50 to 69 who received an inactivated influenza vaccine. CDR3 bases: TGCAGTGCGTATCCGGGACTAGTAACCGGGGAGCTGTTTTTT. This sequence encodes CSAYPGLVTGELFF.